These T cell receptor beta chains were read from a single sample in a study of blood T cell repertoires in COVID-19. TCRdb's copy holds only in-frame clones and misses some; the assay was immunoSEQ multiplex PCR. The table includes about 200,000 clones, 80% to 90% detected once. The specimen sequenced was PBMCs or T cells enriched from blood (not recorded which). These receptors originate from a young woman who had recovered from COVID-19. CDR3s include the opening cysteine and the closing phenylalanine or tryptophan. Each record gives: clone size, J gene, D gene, V gene, CDR3 DNA, CDR3 protein. The D gene is left open where the match is weak. Size tells how often a clone was seen (once, few, many) or the class of an expanded clone, and some rows leave it out.

NA TRBJ1-3 NA TRBV28 TGTGCCAGCAGCCCCTCACACAGGGGAAACACCATATATTTT CASSPSHRGNTIYF
NA TRBJ1-2 TRBD1 TRBV11-2 TGTGCCAGCAGCTTCCCCGGGACAGGGTTTAATGGCTACACCTTC CASSFPGTGFNGYTF
NA TRBJ1-5 NA TRBV6-5 TGTGCCAGCAGTATAGGAGGGGGCAATCAGCCCCAGCATTTT CASSIGGGNQPQHF
NA TRBJ2-1 TRBD2 TRBV6-5 TGTGCCAGCAGTCCCCGCGGGGGGGCCTACAATGAGCAGTTCTTC CASSPRGGAYNEQFF
NA TRBJ1-2 NA TRBV10-3 TGTGCCATCAGAATTACGACAGGACGGAGAGGGGGTGAAGATTCTGGCTACACCTTC CAIRITTGRRGGEDSGYTF
few TRBJ1-2 NA TRBV28 TGTGCCAGCAGTTTCGTGAGGGGGTATTATGGCTACACCTTC CASSFVRGYYGYTF
NA TRBJ2-1 NA TRBV10-1 TGCGCCAGCAGCGAGGTCCTTTACAATGAGCAGTTCTTC CASSEVLYNEQFF
once TRBJ2-3 NA TRBV9 TGTGCCAGCAGCGTTAGACTCGATAACACAGATACGCAGTATTTT CASSVRLDNTDTQYF
NA TRBJ2-3 TRBD1 TRBV28 TGTGCCAGCAGTCGGACAGGTTGGGCGACAGATACGCAGTATTTT CASSRTGWATDTQYF
NA TRBJ2-3 NA TRBV24-1 TGTGCCACCAGTGAGATGGGACTCACAGATACGCAGTATTTT CATSEMGLTDTQYF
NA TRBJ1-1 NA TRBV27 TGTGCCAGCAAACGGGACTCTAATGAAGCTTTCTTT CASKRDSNEAFF
once TRBJ1-6 TRBD1 TRBV3-1/TRBV3-2 TGTGCCAGCAGCCCCACGGGGGGCACAGGGGGTAACTCACCCCTCCACTTT CASSPTGGTGGNSPLHF
NA TRBJ1-1 TRBD1 TRBV5-1 TGCGCCAGCAGCCCGGGACAGGGTGGTAGGAACACTGAAGCTTTCTTT CASSPGQGGRNTEAFF
NA TRBJ1-5 NA TRBV9 TGTGCCAGCAGCGAGGGCGCGGGTTTGGGGCCCCAGCATTTT CASSEGAGLGPQHF
NA TRBJ2-5 NA TRBV30 TGTGCCTGGAGTGTCGGAGGGCGGGAGACCCAGTACTTC CAWSVGGRETQYF
NA TRBJ2-2 TRBD1 TRBV7-2 TGTGCCAGCAGCTCCCACCTTCTTACAGGGGCAGGTCCCACCGGGGAGCTGTTTTTT CASSSHLLTGAGPTGELFF
NA TRBJ1-1 NA TRBV29-1 TGCAGCGTTGAGAGATCCGTCCGGAACACTGAAGCTTTCTTT CSVERSVRNTEAFF
once TRBJ1-1 TRBD1 TRBV5-1 TGCGCCAGCAGCTTCGCTCCTCAGGGACAGGGAAACACTGAAGCTTTCTTT CASSFAPQGQGNTEAFF
NA TRBJ2-1 NA TRBV3-1/TRBV3-2 TGTGCCAGCAGCTCCCCCTATGAGCAGTTCTTC CASSSPYEQFF
NA TRBJ2-7 TRBD1 TRBV28 TGTGCCAGCAGAATCACACAGGGGAACACCTACGAGCAGTACTTC CASRITQGNTYEQYF
NA TRBJ2-1 NA TRBV5-1 TGCGCCAGCAGCTTGGGTCCTAGGAACGCCTACAATGAGCAGTTCTTC CASSLGPRNAYNEQFF
NA TRBJ1-5 TRBD1 TRBV6-4 TGTGCCAGCAGTGAACCGTTAGACAGGGGGCCTAAGAATCAGCCCCAGCATTTT CASSEPLDRGPKNQPQHF
NA TRBJ1-1 NA TRBV7-9 TGTGCCAGCAGCTTAACAGAGAACACTGAAGCTTTCTTT CASSLTENTEAFF